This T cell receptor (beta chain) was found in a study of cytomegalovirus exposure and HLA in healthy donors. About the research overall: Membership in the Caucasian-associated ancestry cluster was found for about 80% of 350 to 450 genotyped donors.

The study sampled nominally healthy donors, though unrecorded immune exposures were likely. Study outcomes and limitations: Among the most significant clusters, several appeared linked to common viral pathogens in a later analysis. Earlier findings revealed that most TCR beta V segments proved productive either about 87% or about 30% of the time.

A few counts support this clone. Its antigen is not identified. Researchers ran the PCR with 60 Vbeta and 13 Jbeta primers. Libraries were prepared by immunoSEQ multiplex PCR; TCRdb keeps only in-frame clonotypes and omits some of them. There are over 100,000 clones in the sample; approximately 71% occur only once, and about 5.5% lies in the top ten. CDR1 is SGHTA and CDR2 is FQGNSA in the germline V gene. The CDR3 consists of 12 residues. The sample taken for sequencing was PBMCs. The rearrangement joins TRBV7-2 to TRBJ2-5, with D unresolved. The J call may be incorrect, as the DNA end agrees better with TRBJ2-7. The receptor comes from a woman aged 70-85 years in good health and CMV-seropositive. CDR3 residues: CASSYQEYEQYF. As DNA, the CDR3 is TGTGCCAGCAGCTATCAAGAGTACGAGCAGTACTTC.